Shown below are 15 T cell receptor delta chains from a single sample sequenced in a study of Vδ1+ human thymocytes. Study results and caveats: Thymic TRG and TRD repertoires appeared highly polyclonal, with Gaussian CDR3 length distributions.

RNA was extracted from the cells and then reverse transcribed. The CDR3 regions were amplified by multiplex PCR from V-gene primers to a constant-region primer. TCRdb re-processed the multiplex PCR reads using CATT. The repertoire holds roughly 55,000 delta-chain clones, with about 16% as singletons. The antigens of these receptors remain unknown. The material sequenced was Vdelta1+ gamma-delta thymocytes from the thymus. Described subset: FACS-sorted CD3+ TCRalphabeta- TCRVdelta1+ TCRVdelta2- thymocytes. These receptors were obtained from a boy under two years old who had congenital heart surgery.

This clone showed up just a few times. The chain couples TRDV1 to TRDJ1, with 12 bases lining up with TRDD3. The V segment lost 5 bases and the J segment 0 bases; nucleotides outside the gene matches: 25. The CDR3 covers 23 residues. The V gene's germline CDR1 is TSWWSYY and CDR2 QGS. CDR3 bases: TGTGCTCTTGGGAAGGTCCTATTCCATCCTGGGGGATACGCGGTTCTGTACACCGATAAACTCATCTTT. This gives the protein CALGKVLFHPGGYAVLYTDKLIF.

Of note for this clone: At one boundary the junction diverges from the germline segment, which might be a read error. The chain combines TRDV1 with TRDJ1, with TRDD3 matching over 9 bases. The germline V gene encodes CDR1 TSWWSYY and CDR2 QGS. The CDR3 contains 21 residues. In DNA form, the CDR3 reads TGTGCTCTTGGGGAAAGGATCCCACATCCGTACTGGGGGAAATACACCGATAAACCCATCTTT. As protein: CALGERIPHPYWGKYTDKPIF.

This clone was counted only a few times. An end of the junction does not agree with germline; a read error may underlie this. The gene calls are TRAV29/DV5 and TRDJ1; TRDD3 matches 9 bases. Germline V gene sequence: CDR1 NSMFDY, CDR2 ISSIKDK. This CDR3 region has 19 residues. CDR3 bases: TGTGCAGCAAGAGTTTTCCTACGTACTGGGGGACGCCTGACCGCTAAACTCATCTTT. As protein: CAARVFLRTGGRLTAKLIF.

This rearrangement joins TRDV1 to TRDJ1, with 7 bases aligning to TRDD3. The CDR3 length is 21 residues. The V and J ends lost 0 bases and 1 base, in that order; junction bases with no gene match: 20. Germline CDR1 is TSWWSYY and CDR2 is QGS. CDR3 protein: CALGELSGLRGGLACTDKLIF. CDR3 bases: TGTGCTCTTGGGGAACTATCGGGGCTCCGTGGGGGACTCGCTTGCACCGATAAACTCATCTTT.

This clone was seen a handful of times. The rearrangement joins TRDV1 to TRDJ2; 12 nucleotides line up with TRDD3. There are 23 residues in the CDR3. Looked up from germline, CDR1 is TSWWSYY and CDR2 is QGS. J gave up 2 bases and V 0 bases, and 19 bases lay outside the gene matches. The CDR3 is CALGELIVQKGLGDTWLTAQLFF. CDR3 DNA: TGTGCTCTTGGGGAACTTATCGTCCAAAAGGGTCTGGGGGATACGTGGTTGACAGCACAACTCTTCTTT.

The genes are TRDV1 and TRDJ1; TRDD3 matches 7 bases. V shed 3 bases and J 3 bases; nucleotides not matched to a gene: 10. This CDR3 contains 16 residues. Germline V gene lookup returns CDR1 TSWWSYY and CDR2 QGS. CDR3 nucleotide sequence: TGTGCTCTTGGGGATCGGAAGTACTGGGGACCCGATAAACTCATCTTT. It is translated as CALGDRKYWGPDKLIF.

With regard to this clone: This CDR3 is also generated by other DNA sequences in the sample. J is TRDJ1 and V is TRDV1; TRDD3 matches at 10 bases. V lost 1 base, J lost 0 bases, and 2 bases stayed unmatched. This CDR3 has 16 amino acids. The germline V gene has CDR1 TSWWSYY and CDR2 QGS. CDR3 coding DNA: TGTGCTCTTGGGGAACCTACTGGGGGATACACCGATAAACTCATCTTT. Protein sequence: CALGEPTGGYTDKLIF.

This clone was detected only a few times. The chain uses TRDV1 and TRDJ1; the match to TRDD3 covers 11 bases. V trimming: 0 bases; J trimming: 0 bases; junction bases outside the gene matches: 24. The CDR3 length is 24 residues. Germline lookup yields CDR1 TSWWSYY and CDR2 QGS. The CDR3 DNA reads TGTGCTCTTGGGGAACTGGGACTCTATACTGGGGGATATATTGCCAACGATTACACCGATAAACTCATCTTT. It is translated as CALGELGLYTGGYIANDYTDKLIF.

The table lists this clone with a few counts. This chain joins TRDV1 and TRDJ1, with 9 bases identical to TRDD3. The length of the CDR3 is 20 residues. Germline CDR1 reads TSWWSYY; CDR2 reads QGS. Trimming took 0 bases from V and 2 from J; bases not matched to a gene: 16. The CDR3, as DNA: TGTGCTCTTGGGGAACTGGGGACTGGGGGACCTCGTTGCCCTACCGATAAACTCATCTTT. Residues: CALGELGTGGPRCPTDKLIF.

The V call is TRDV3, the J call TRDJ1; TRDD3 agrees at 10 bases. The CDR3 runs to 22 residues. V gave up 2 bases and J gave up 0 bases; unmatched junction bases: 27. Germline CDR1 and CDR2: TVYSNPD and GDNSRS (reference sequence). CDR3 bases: TGTGCCTTTTGGACTACTGTCCGGGGTGGGGGATACCCCTCTTCGTACACCGATAAACTCATCTTT. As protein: CAFWTTVRGGGYPSSYTDKLIF.

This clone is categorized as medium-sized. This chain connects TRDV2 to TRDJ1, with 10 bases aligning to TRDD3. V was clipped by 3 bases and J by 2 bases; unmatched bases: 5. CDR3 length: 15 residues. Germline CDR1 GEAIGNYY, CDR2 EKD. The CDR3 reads CACDPVLGDTDKLIF. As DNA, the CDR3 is TGTGCCTGTGACCCTGTACTGGGGGATACCGATAAACTCATCTTT.

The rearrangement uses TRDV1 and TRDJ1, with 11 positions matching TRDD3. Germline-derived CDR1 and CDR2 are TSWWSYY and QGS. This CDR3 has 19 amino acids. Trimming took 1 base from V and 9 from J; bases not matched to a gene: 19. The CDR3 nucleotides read TGTGCTCTTGGGGAACGGTCAGCCTTCTGGGGGATACCAATAAGAGAACTCATCTTT. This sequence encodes CALGERSAFWGIPIRELIF.

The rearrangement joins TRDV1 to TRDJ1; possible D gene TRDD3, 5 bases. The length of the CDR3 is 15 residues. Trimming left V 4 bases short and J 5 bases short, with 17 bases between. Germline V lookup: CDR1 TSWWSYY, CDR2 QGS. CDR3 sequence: CALGVTRDPEDKLIF. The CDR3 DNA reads TGTGCTCTTGGGGTTACTCGGGATCCGGAGGATAAACTCATCTTT.

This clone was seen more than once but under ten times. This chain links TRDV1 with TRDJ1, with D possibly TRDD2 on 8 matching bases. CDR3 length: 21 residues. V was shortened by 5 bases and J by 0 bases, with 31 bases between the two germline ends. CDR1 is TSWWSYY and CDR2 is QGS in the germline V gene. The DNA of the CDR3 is TGTGCTCTTGGGACTTCCTACGATTTATCCTGGGGGCCCCCCTACACCGATAAACTCATCTTT. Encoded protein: CALGTSYDLSWGPPYTDKLIF.

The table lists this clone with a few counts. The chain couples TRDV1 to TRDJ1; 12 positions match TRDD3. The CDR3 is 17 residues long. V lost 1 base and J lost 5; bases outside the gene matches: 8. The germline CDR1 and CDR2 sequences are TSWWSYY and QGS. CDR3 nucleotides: TGTGCTCTTGGGGAACCCCTAAGCTGGGGGATACGAGATAAACTCATCTTT. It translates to CALGEPLSWGIRDKLIF.